Following are 10 T cell receptor beta chains from one sample sequenced in a study of CD8 T cells in Susac syndrome. When the RNA was reverse transcribed, random hexamers were used with an input of about 0.5 to 1 ug. TCRdb reprocessed the immunoSEQ multiplex PCR reads with MiXCR, giving one entry per CDR3 protein. The table has 95,000 to 150,000 distinct CDR3 sequences, just under 95% seen once; the top ten hold about 0.27%. Sequenced input: CD8+ T cells from PBMCs. The receptors were gathered from a human donor with Susac syndrome.

The chain couples TRBV29-1 to TRBJ2-1; D possibly matches TRBD1 or TRBD2 (6 bases each). Per the germline V gene, CDR1 is SQVTM and CDR2 is ANQGSEA. The germline V and J ends were trimmed by 2 bases and 0 bases, with 11 bases remaining between them. The CDR3 is 15 amino acids. The CDR3 loop reads CSVETGRSSYNEQFF. In DNA form, the CDR3 reads TGCAGCGTTGAAACAGGGAGGAGCTCCTACAATGAGCAGTTCTTC.

The V gene is TRBV7-6, the J gene TRBJ2-3; D is ambiguous. Germline assignment: CDR1 SGHVS and CDR2 FNYEAQ. Trimming took 5 bases from V and 0 from J, leaving 12 bases between them. The CDR3 is made up of 15 amino acids. CDR3 region: CASSPTDASTDTQYF. CDR3 sequence (DNA): TGTGCCAGCAGCCCCACCGACGCCAGCACAGATACGCAGTATTTT.

The CDR3 loop is CASSLGTGGAFF. The CDR3 coding sequence is TGTGCCAGCAGCTTGGGTACGGGGGGAGCTTTCTTT. J is TRBJ1-1 and V is TRBV5-6; a possible D gene is TRBD1 (5 bases). V was cut by 0 bases and J by 10 bases, with 10 bases left in between. This CDR3 contains 12 residues. Germline V lookup: CDR1 SGHDT, CDR2 YYEEEE.

The J gene is TRBJ1-1, the V gene TRBV12-3 or TRBV12-4; tentatively, D is TRBD1 (5 bases). This CDR3 has 14 amino acids. V was cut by 3 bases and J by 0 bases, with 8 bases left in between. As DNA, the CDR3 is TGTGCCAGCAGTTTGGGGACGGTGAACACTGAAGCTTTCTTT. This gives the protein CASSLGTVNTEAFF.

The chain employs TRBV13 and TRBJ2-5; 7 positions agree with TRBD2. The trim removed 5 bases at V and 4 bases at J, leaving 7 bases unmatched. The CDR3 is 14 residues long. Germline CDR1 is PRHDT and CDR2 is FYEKMQ (reference sequence). CDR3 loop: CASSLPGGRETQYF. The CDR3 nucleotides are TGTGCCAGCAGCCTACCGGGAGGTCGAGAGACCCAGTACTTC.

This clonotype appeared once. The chain uses TRBV7-2 and TRBJ1-2; the D gene is possibly TRBD1 (5 bases). Germline V gene lookup returns CDR1 SGHTA and CDR2 FQGNSA. The CDR3 is made up of 12 amino acids. V lost 7 bases and J lost 10, with 16 bases in between. The CDR3 nucleotides are TGTGCCAGCAATAAAGGGGCAGGTTTCTACACCTTC. Protein sequence: CASNKGAGFYTF.

V is TRBV20-1 and J is TRBJ2-3; 7 bases align to TRBD2. The CDR3 has 16 residues. The V gene end was trimmed by 2 bases and the J gene end by 0 bases; junction bases not matched to a gene: 8. Germline CDR1 is DFQATT and CDR2 is SNEGSKA (reference sequence). The CDR3 region has the DNA TGCAGTGCTAGACAACCCCTAGCGGCGAGCACAGATACGCAGTATTTT. The encoded protein is CSARQPLAASTDTQYF.

The chain joins TRBV6-5 to TRBJ2-7; D might be TRBD2 (6 bases). The V gene's germline CDR1 is MNHEY and CDR2 SVGAGI. V lost 5 bases and J lost 4, with 12 bases in between. The CDR3 has 13 residues. The chain's CDR3 is CASSGRGRYEQYF. The CDR3 DNA sequence: TGTGCCAGCAGTGGGCGGGGCCGGTACGAGCAGTACTTC.

The rearrangement links TRBV6-5 to TRBJ1-5; D remains unclear. CDR1 is MNHEY, CDR2 SVGAGI, per germline. This CDR3 has 14 residues. With 2 bases removed from V and 2 bases from J, the gap between germline ends came to 7 bases. Here the CDR3 reads CASSYGPGNQPQHF. The CDR3 DNA follows: TGTGCCAGCAGTTACGGACCGGGCAATCAGCCCCAGCATTTT.

CDR3 protein: CASSGSGGIAYNEQFF. Written as DNA, the CDR3 is TGCGCCAGCAGCGGGAGCGGGGGAATCGCCTACAATGAGCAGTTCTTC. The rearrangement joins TRBV4-1 to TRBJ2-1; 8 positions match TRBD2. The V gene's germline CDR1 is MGHRA and CDR2 YSYEKL. The CDR3 is 16 residues long. V lost 5 bases to trimming and J lost 2 bases; unmatched junction nucleotides: 8.